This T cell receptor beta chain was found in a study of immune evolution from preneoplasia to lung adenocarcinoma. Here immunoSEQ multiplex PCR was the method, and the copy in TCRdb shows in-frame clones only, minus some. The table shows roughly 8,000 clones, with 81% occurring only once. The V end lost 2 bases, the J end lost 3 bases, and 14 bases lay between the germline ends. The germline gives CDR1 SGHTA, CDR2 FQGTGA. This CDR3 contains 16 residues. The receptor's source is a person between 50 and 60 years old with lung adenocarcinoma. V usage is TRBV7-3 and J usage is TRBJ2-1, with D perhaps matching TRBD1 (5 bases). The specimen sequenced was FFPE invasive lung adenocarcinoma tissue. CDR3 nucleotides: TGTGCCAGCAGCTTATTTGGACACGGATACTACAATGAGCAGTTCTTC. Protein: CASSLFGHGYYNEQFF.